A single sample is the source of the 11 T cell receptor beta chains below, sequenced in a study of blood T cell repertoires in COVID-19. Using immunoSEQ multiplex PCR, the repertoire was profiled, and TCRdb retains in-frame clones only, with some absent. Of about 480,000 clones in the sample, 75% to 90% were seen once. Sequencing was done on a sample of peripheral blood. The source is a young man with COVID-19, enrolled during active disease.

This chain uses TRBV27 with TRBJ2-3, with 8 bases identical to TRBD1. The CDR3 has 17 amino acids. The V segment lost 4 bases and the J segment 4 bases; nucleotides outside the gene matches: 13. The germline V gene has CDR1 MNHEY and CDR2 SMNVEV (reference sequence). CDR3 residues: CASSSLLVRGRSDTQYF. CDR3 DNA: TGTGCCAGCAGTTCACTACTAGTCAGGGGGCGTTCAGATACGCAGTATTTT.

This clone has just one count. The chain couples TRBV25-1 to TRBJ2-7; 8 bases map to TRBD1. Trimming at V came to 10 bases and at J to 3 bases, leaving 8 bases not matched to a gene. Germline CDR1 and CDR2: MGHDK and SYGVNS. The CDR3 contains 13 residues. The CDR3 region is CATSNTGGYEQYF. CDR3 DNA: TGTGCCACTTCCAACACAGGGGGCTACGAGCAGTACTTC.

V and J are TRBV7-6 and TRBJ1-5; tentatively, D is TRBD1 (5 bases). Germline CDR1 is SGHVS and CDR2 is FNYEAQ. The CDR3 has 13 residues. Trimming took off 3 bases at V and 5 bases at J, with 8 bases between the two ends. This CDR3 reads CASSLGGDQPQHF. In nucleotides, the CDR3 is TGTGCCAGCAGCTTGGGAGGGGATCAGCCCCAGCATTTT. Full variable domain (outside the CDR3, taken from reference TRBV7-6 and TRBJ1-5): GAGVSQSPRYKVTKRGQDVALRCDPISGHVSLYWYRQALGQGPEFLTYFNYEAQQDKSGLPNDRFSAERPEGSISTLTIQRTEQRDSAMYRCASSLGGDQPQHFGDGTRLSIL.

V is TRBV19 and J is TRBJ2-3; maybe TRBD1 (6 bases). The germline V gene encodes CDR1 LNHDA and CDR2 SQIVND (reference sequence). V shed 5 bases and J shed 0 bases, with 9 bases lying between them. The CDR3 is 14 amino acids. The CDR3 nucleotides are TGTGCCAGTAGTTCGACAGGCAGCACAGATACGCAGTATTTT. Encoded protein: CASSSTGSTDTQYF.

The rearrangement uses TRBV2 and TRBJ2-3, with a possible D match to TRBD2 (6 bases). This CDR3 spans 14 amino acids. Looked up from germline, CDR1 is SNHLY and CDR2 is FYNNEI. With 7 bases removed from V and 1 base from J, the gap between germline ends came to 12 bases. The DNA of the CDR3 is TGTGCCAGCAAGGGAGGCGGGGGCACAGATACGCAGTATTTT. Translating it yields CASKGGGGTDTQYF.

The rearrangement links TRBV5-4 to TRBJ2-1; 7 nucleotides align to TRBD2. Germline loops: CDR1 SGHNT, CDR2 YYREEE (reference sequence). V lost 4 bases, J lost 8 bases, and 9 bases stayed unmatched. This CDR3 is 14 amino acids long. The CDR3 nucleotides are TGTGCCAGCAGCCGTTGGACTAGTGGGGATGAGCAGTTCTTC. This sequence encodes CASSRWTSGDEQFF.

Written as DNA, the CDR3 is TGTGCCAGCAGCTTACAGGGGGCCTCCTACAATGAGCAGTTCTTC. Protein product: CASSLQGASYNEQFF. This chain connects TRBV7-3 to TRBJ2-1; TRBD1 matches at 8 bases. The CDR3 loop spans 15 amino acids. In germline, CDR1 is SGHTA, CDR2 FQGTGA. V lost 2 bases to trimming and J lost 0 bases; unmatched junction nucleotides: 0. The full variable domain, rest sourced from reference TRBV7-3 and TRBJ2-1, is GAGVSQTPSNKVTEKGKYVELRCDPISGHTALYWYRQSLGQGPEFLIYFQGTGAADDSGLPNDRFFAVRPEGSVSTLKIQRTERGDSAVYLCASSLQGASYNEQFFGPGTRLTVL.

This rearrangement joins TRBV5-3 to TRBJ2-3, with 11 bases lining up with TRBD2. TRBV5-3 is noted as an ORF with a role that remains uncertain. There are 17 residues in the CDR3. V lost 3 bases to trimming and J lost 4 bases; unmatched junction nucleotides: 10. Here the CDR3 DNA reads TGTGCCAGAAGCTGGCGTGAGACTAGCGGGGAAGCAGATACGCAGTATTTT. Its protein product is CARSWRETSGEADTQYF.

The chain uses TRBV6-5 and TRBJ1-1; the D gene is possibly TRBD1 (5 bases). V lost 7 bases and J lost 4, with 16 bases in between. This CDR3 has 14 residues. Germline lookup yields CDR1 MNHEY and CDR2 SVGAGI. In DNA, the CDR3 is TGTGCCAGCACCTCACCGGCTAGGGGCACTGAAGCTTTCTTT. Translated, it gives CASTSPARGTEAFF.

This clone was seen only once. The rearrangement joins TRBV25-1 to TRBJ1-5, with a possible D match to TRBD1 (5 bases). Trimming removed 5 bases from V and 0 bases from J, with 14 bases in between. This CDR3 is 16 amino acids long. The germline gives CDR1 MGHDK, CDR2 SYGVNS. Here the CDR3 reads CASSQAGRDSNQPQHF. DNA of the CDR3: TGTGCCAGCAGTCAAGCGGGGCGCGATAGCAATCAGCCCCAGCATTTT.

The gene calls are TRBV6-1 and TRBJ2-7, with D possibly TRBD2 on 6 matching bases. CDR3 length equals 15 residues. V gave up 3 bases and J gave up 2 bases, with 14 bases separating them. Looked up from germline, CDR1 is MNHNS and CDR2 is SASEGT. The CDR3 sequence: CASSESSGRTYEQYF. CDR3 nucleotide sequence: TGTGCCAGCAGTGAGTCGTCCGGGAGAACCTACGAGCAGTACTTC.